Listed below are T cell receptor beta chains from one sample, sequenced in a study of cytomegalovirus exposure and HLA in healthy donors. The table came from immunoSEQ multiplex PCR; TCRdb's copy has only in-frame clones and leaves some out. The data hold under 120,000 clones, with 65% to 80% observed a single time. The sample comprised PBMCs. These receptor sequences come from a female donor in good health and CMV-seropositive. Both conserved end residues are part of each CDR3. D genes are given only for firm matches. Clone size appears in some rows only: once, few, many, or a class for an expanded clone.

cdr3_length d_call clone_size j_call v_call cdr3_nt cdr3_aa
19 TRBD1 NA TRBJ1-4 TRBV28 TGTGCCAGCAGCTTTAAAGGCCGAGCAGGGGGGCTCGGTGGTGAAAAACTGTTTTTT CASSFKGRAGGLGGEKLFF
13 NA few TRBJ2-7 TRBV7-9 TGTGCCAGCAGCTACCAGGTCTCCTACGAGCAGTACTTC CASSYQVSYEQYF
15 NA NA TRBJ2-1 TRBV19 TGTGCCAGTAGTATACCCAGCGGAGGATACAATGAGCAGTTCTTC CASSIPSGGYNEQFF
13 TRBD1 once TRBJ1-1 TRBV7-2 TGTGCCAGCCAGCCTAGCCCCCAGGGGGGCGCTTTCTTT CASQPSPQGGAFF
15 TRBD1 NA TRBJ2-7 TRBV7-6 TGTGCCAGCAGCTCCCAGGGGACAGGGTCCTACGAGCAGTACTTC CASSSQGTGSYEQYF
17 NA NA TRBJ2-3 TRBV5-4 TGTGCCAGCAGCCAACTCGAATCGGTGTTCGGGGCAGATACGCAGTATTTT CASSQLESVFGADTQYF
15 TRBD2 NA TRBJ2-5 TRBV5-1 TGCGCCAGCAGCTTGGGTGGACTAGCGGAAGAGACCCAGTACTTC CASSLGGLAEETQYF
15 TRBD1 NA TRBJ2-7 TRBV27 TGTGCCAGCAGTTCCCCGGGACAGGGAACCTACGAGCAGTACTTC CASSSPGQGTYEQYF
18 TRBD1 once TRBJ2-4 TRBV6-7 TGTGCCAGCAGTTCACAGGGGATGGGAAATCTGGCCAAAAACATTCAGTACTTC CASSSQGMGNLAKNIQYF
15 NA once TRBJ1-5 TRBV28 TGTGCCAGCACCACTCTGGGCAGGGAAGCTCAGCCCCAGCATTTT CASTTLGREAQPQHF
14 NA NA TRBJ1-1 TRBV5-6 TGTGCCAGCAGCTTAATGGGGGCTCGGGGTGAAGCTTTCTTT CASSLMGARGEAFF
14 TRBD1 NA TRBJ1-2 TRBV6-1 TGTGCCAGCAGTGTGGGGAGGACAGGGAATGGCTACACCTTC CASSVGRTGNGYTF
12 NA NA TRBJ2-1 TRBV2 TGTGCCAGCAGATCCGGAACGGGTTCATGGTTCTTC CASRSGTGSWFF
16 TRBD2 NA TRBJ2-5 TRBV5-1 TGCGCCAGCAGCTTTTTAACGCGGGGGGCCCGAGAGACCCAGTACTTC CASSFLTRGARETQYF
15 NA NA TRBJ2-5 TRBV19 TGTGCCAGTAGGGCGGGACAGACCATTCAAGAGACCCAGTACTTC CASRAGQTIQETQYF
15 NA NA TRBJ2-2 TRBV18 TGTGCCAGCTCGGCAGGCAGGCAGGTGTACCGGGAGCTGTTTTTT CASSAGRQVYRELFF
13 NA NA TRBJ1-1 TRBV6-5 TGTGCCAGCAGCTCTGGGGGCCCCACTGAAGCTTTCTTT CASSSGGPTEAFF
16 TRBD2 few TRBJ2-3 TRBV5-4 TGTGCCAGCAGCCGGGGACTACCCTCGGGCACAGATACGCAGTATTTT CASSRGLPSGTDTQYF
15 NA NA TRBJ1-2 TRBV27 TGTGCCAGCAGTACCGACAGGCGGGCGTCCTATGGCTACACCTTC CASSTDRRASYGYTF
16 TRBD1 few TRBJ1-5 TRBV25-1 TGTGCCAGCAGCGCCGGGACAGGGGTACTCAATCAGCCCCAGCATTTT CASSAGTGVLNQPQHF
16 NA NA TRBJ1-2 TRBV7-8 TGTGCCAGCAGCTTAGAGGGCGCAGGGCGTAACTATGGCTACACCTTC CASSLEGAGRNYGYTF
15 NA NA TRBJ1-2 TRBV6-1 TGTGCCAGCAGTGCGGGCAGGGGATCAATCTATGGCTACACCTTC CASSAGRGSIYGYTF
14 TRBD1 NA TRBJ1-2 TRBV7-6 TGTGCCAGCAGCTTCCCGGGACAGGGGGATGGCTACACCTTC CASSFPGQGDGYTF
21 TRBD1 once TRBJ1-2 TRBV30 TGTGCCTGGAGTGTAGGGGGCTCTTTACTTTCGGCCCCTAGGGCTAACTATGGCTACACCTTC CAWSVGGSLLSAPRANYGYTF
15 TRBD2 NA TRBJ2-1 TRBV2 TGTGCCAGCGCCTCGGGGGGGCCACTAGTGGATGAGCAGTTCTTC CASASGGPLVDEQFF
12 NA once TRBJ1-1 TRBV28 TGTGCCAGCAGTCTTATGAACACTGAAGCTTTCTTT CASSLMNTEAFF
16 TRBD1 NA TRBJ1-2 TRBV27 TGTGCCAGCAGTCCCTCGGGACAGGGTGGAGTCTATGGCTACACCTTC CASSPSGQGGVYGYTF
20 TRBD1 NA TRBJ1-2 TRBV27 TGTGCCAGCATGCGGTCCTATTTTCCGGACAGGAGTCAGCGTCTTCATGGCTACACCTTC CASMRSYFPDRSQRLHGYTF
14 NA NA TRBJ2-2 TRBV6-6 TGTGCCAGTGAGACCAGGGAGAACACCGGGGAGCTGTTTTTT CASETRENTGELFF
14 NA NA TRBJ1-1 TRBV2 TGTGCCAGCAGGGGGGACAAACTGAACACTGAAGCTTTCTTT CASRGDKLNTEAFF
11 NA NA TRBJ2-7 TRBV28 TGTGCCAGCATCGGTAACTACGAGCAGTACTTC CASIGNYEQYF
15 TRBD2 few TRBJ2-4 TRBV10-3 TGTGCCATCAGTCAAGGGACTAGCGGGACGGACATTCAGTACTTC CAISQGTSGTDIQYF
18 TRBD2 NA TRBJ2-1 TRBV6-1 TGTGCCAGCAGTGAATCTTGGACGGGACTAGCGGGAGCCGGTGAGCAGTTCTTC CASSESWTGLAGAGEQFF
15 TRBD1 NA TRBJ2-5 TRBV18 TGTGCCAGCTCCCCAGTGAGGGGGCGCCAAGAGACCCAGTACTTC CASSPVRGRQETQYF
16 TRBD2 NA TRBJ2-2 TRBV11-1 TGTGCCAGCAGCTTCTCCAGCGGGGGAGCCACCGGGGAGCTGTTTTTT CASSFSSGGATGELFF
17 TRBD1 NA TRBJ2-7 TRBV9 TGTGCCAGCAGCGTAGGAACTGGGACAGGGAGCTCCTACGAGCAGTACTTC CASSVGTGTGSSYEQYF
15 TRBD1 NA TRBJ2-5 TRBV2 TGTGCCAGCAGTGTGGGGACAGGGGGATCAGAGACCCAGTACTTC CASSVGTGGSETQYF
15 NA NA TRBJ2-2 TRBV5-1 TGCGCCAGCAGCTTTAGGGAGGACGGAACCGGGGAGCTGTTTTTT CASSFREDGTGELFF
18 NA NA TRBJ1-4 TRBV5-1 TGCGCCAGCAGCTTGGGACACCGGAATCCTTCAACTAATGAAAAACTGTTTTTT CASSLGHRNPSTNEKLFF
15 NA NA TRBJ1-6 TRBV27 TGTGCCAGCAGTTTAGGGGGCGACGTGTCTTCACCCCTCCACTTT CASSLGGDVSSPLHF
17 TRBD1 few TRBJ1-5 TRBV18 TGTGCCAGCTCACGAAACGGGACAGGGGGTCCGAATCAGCCCCAGCATTTT CASSRNGTGGPNQPQHF
19 TRBD2 NA TRBJ2-5 TRBV5-1 TGCGCCAGCAGCTTGGCCCCGGGAGTAGCGGGGCCTACCCAAGAGACCCAGTACTTC CASSLAPGVAGPTQETQYF
14 NA NA TRBJ2-2 TRBV6-1 TGTGCCAGCAGTGATATGGCGGGAACCGGGGAGCTGTTTTTT CASSDMAGTGELFF
13 TRBD2 NA TRBJ2-5 TRBV5-4 TGTGCCAGCAGCTCCCTAGCGGGAGAGACCCAGTACTTC CASSSLAGETQYF
19 NA NA TRBJ2-4 TRBV21-1 TGTGCCAGCAGCAACTACAGGGCTGGGATCGAAATAGCCAAAAACATTCAGTACTTC CASSNYRAGIEIAKNIQYF
14 NA NA TRBJ1-5 TRBV2 TGTGCCAGCACCCTGGAGGGGAGCAATCAGCCCCAGCATTTT CASTLEGSNQPQHF
19 TRBD2 NA TRBJ2-1 TRBV7-9 TGTGCCAGCAGTACTGGCGTGGGACTAGCGGGGGGGCTCGGCAATGAGCAGTTCTTC CASSTGVGLAGGLGNEQFF
14 NA NA TRBJ2-7 TRBV28 TGTGCCAGCAGTTTAACCGGGTACTCCTACGAGCAGTACTTC CASSLTGYSYEQYF